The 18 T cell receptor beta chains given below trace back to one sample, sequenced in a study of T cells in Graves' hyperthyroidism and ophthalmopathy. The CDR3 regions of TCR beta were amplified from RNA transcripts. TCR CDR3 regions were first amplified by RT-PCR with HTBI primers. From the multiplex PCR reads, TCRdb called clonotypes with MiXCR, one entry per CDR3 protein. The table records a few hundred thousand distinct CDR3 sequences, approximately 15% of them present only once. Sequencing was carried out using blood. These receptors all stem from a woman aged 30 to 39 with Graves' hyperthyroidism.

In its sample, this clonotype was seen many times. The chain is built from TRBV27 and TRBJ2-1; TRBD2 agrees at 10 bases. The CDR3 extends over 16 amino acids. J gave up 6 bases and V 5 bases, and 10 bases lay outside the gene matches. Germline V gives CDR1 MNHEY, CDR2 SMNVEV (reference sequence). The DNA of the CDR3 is TGTGCCAGCAGTCCCCTCAGGACTAGCGGCCTCAATGAGCAGTTCTTC. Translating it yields CASSPLRTSGLNEQFF.

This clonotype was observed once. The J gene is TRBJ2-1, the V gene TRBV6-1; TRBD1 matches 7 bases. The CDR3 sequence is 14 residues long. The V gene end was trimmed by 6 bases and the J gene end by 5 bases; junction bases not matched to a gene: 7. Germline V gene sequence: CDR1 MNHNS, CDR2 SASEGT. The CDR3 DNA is TGTGCCAGCAGGCCCGGGACAGCAAACAATGAGCAGTTCTTC. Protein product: CASRPGTANNEQFF.

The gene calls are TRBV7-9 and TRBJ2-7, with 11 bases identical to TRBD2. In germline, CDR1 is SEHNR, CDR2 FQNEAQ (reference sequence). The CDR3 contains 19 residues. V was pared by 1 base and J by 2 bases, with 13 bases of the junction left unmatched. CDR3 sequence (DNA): TGTGCCAGCAGCTTAGGAGGGGAAGGGACTAGCGGCAATACCTACGAGCAGTACTTC. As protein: CASSLGGEGTSGNTYEQYF.

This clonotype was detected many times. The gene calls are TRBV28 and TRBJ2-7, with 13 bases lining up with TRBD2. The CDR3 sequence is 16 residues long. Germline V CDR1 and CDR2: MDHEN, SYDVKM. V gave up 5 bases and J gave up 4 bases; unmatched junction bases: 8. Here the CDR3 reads CASSLPGLAGNYEQYF. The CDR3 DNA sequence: TGTGCCAGCAGTCTACCGGGACTAGCGGGAAATTACGAGCAGTACTTC.

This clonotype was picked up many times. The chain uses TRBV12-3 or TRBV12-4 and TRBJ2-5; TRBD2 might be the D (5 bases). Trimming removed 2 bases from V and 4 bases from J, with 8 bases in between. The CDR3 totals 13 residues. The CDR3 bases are TGTGCCAGCAGTTTAATCGGAGGAGAGACCCAGTACTTC. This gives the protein CASSLIGGETQYF.

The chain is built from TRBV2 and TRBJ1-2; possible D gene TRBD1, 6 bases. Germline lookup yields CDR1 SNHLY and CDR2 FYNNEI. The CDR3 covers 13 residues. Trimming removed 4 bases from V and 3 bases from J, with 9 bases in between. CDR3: CASSVNRDYGYTF. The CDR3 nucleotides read TGTGCCAGCAGTGTGAACAGGGACTATGGCTACACCTTC.

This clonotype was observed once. CDR3 DNA: TGTGCCACCAGTGATCCCAGACAGGGGAGCACAGATACGCAGTATTTT. It is translated as CATSDPRQGSTDTQYF. V gene TRBV24-1 combines with J gene TRBJ2-3; 8 bases align to TRBD1. Germline V CDR1 and CDR2: KGHDR, SFDVKD. J was trimmed by 0 bases and V by 3 bases; bases with no gene match: 4. The CDR3 length is 16 residues.

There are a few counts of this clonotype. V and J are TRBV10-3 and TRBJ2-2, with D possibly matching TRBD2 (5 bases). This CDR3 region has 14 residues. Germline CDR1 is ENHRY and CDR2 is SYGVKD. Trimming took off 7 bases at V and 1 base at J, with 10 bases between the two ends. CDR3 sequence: CAIKWAGNTGELFF. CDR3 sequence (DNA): TGTGCCATCAAATGGGCGGGGAACACCGGGGAGCTGTTTTTT.

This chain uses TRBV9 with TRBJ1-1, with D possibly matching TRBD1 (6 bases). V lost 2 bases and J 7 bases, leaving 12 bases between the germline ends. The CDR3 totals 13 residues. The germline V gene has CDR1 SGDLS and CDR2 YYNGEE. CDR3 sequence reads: CASSVGGGHEAFF. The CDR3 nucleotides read TGTGCCAGCAGCGTTGGGGGGGGGCATGAAGCTTTCTTT.

The CDR3 loop reads CAISGSGANVLTF. The CDR3 nucleotides read TGTGCCATCTCAGGATCCGGGGCCAACGTCCTGACTTTC. The V gene is TRBV10-3, the J gene TRBJ2-6; D uncertain. The ends were cut back, 8 bases at V and 4 bases at J, with 9 bases in the middle. The CDR3 extends over 13 amino acids. Germline CDR1 reads ENHRY; CDR2 reads SYGVKD.

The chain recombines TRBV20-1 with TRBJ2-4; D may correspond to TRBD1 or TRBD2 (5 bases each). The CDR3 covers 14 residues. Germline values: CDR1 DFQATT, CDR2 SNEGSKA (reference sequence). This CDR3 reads CNALYGTAKNIQYF. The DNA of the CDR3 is TGCAATGCCTTATACGGGACAGCCAAAAACATTCAGTACTTC.

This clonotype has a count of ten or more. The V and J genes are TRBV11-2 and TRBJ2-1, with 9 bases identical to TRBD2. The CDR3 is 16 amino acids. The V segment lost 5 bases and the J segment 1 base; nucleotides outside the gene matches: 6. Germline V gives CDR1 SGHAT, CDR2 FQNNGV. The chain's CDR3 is CASSRNSGSSYNEQFF. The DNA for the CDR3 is TGTGCCAGCAGCCGCAATAGCGGGAGTTCCTACAATGAGCAGTTCTTC.

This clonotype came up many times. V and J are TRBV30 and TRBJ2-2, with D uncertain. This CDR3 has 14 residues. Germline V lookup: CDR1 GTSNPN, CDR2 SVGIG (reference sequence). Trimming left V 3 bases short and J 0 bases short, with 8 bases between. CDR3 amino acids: CAWRGFANTGELFF. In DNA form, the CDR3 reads TGTGCCTGGAGAGGGTTCGCGAACACCGGGGAGCTGTTTTTT.

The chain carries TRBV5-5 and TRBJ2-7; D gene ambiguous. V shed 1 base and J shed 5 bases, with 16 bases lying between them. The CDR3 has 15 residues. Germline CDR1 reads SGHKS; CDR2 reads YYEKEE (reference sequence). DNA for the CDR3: TGTGCCAGCAGCTTGAGGGCAGCGCCGATAGACGAGCAGTACTTC. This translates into CASSLRAAPIDEQYF.

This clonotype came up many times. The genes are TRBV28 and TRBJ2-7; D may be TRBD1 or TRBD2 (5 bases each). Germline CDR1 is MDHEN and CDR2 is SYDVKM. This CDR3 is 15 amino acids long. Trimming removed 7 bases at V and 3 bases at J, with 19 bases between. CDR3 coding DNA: TGTGCCAGCAAACCCGGGGCGGCTAATGACTACGAGCAGTACTTC. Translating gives CASKPGAANDYEQYF.

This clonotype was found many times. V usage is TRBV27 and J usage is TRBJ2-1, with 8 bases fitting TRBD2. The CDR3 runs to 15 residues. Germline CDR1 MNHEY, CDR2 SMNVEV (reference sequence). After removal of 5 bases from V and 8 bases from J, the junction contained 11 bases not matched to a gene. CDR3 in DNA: TGTGCCAGCAGTCCTCGGACTAGCCTCTGGGATGAGCAGTTCTTC. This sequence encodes CASSPRTSLWDEQFF.

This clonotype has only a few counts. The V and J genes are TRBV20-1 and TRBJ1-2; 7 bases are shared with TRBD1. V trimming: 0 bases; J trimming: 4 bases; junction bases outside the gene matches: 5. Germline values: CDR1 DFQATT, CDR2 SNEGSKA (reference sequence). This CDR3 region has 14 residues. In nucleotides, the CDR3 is TGCAGTGCTAGAGAGGGGGGACAGACCTATGGCTACACCTTC. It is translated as CSAREGGQTYGYTF.

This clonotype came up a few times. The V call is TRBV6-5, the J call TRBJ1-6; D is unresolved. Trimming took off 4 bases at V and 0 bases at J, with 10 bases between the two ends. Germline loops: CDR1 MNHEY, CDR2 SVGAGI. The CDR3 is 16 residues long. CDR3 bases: TGTGCCAGCAGTTCGGCCCCTAGCTCCTATAATTCACCCCTCCACTTT. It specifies CASSSAPSSYNSPLHF.